The clone carrying this T cell receptor (beta chain) has ten or more counts. Via MiXCR, TCRdb re-called the 5' RACE reads, giving one row per CDR3 protein. The data contain approximately 53,000 distinct CDR3 sequences, more than 25% of them singletons. Germline V gene sequence: CDR1 MNHEY, CDR2 SVGAGI. This CDR3 region has 14 residues. Losses at the gene ends were 5 bases for V and 2 bases for J; bases not matched to a gene: 5. This chain uses TRBV6-5 with TRBJ2-5; TRBD1 aligns across 7 bases. Source material: tumor-infiltrating memory CD4+ T cells sorted from the breast tumor. The subset is: memory CD4+ T cells, CD4+CD45RO+CD25-. This TCR came from a female donor with breast cancer. The CDR3 bases are TGTGCCAGCAGTGACCCGGGACAGCAAGAGACCCAGTACTTC. It encodes CASSDPGQQETQYF.